This TCR beta chain was retrieved from a study of patients and donors after allogeneic stem cell transplantation. Germline values: CDR1 LGHDT, CDR2 YNNKEL (reference sequence). This CDR3 spans 13 amino acids. Trimming cost V 2 bases and J 8 bases, with 12 bases left between them. TCRdb passed the RT-PCR reads through MiXCR, listing each CDR3 protein once. The sample has roughly 9,900 distinct CDR3 sequences; around 5.9% are singletons. This clonotype was seen at least ten times. The sequencing input was blood, either unsorted or a sorted T cell fraction (not recorded which). The TCR comes from a human donor who was either an allogeneic HSCT recipient or a stem cell or donor lymphocyte infusion donor (not recorded which). It is not recorded whose cells these are; they may come from a transplant donor. The genes are TRBV3-1 and TRBJ1-2; D unclear. CDR3 protein: CASSQTPPWGYTF. The CDR3 DNA reads TGTGCCAGCAGCCAAACCCCCCCATGGGGCTACACCTTC.